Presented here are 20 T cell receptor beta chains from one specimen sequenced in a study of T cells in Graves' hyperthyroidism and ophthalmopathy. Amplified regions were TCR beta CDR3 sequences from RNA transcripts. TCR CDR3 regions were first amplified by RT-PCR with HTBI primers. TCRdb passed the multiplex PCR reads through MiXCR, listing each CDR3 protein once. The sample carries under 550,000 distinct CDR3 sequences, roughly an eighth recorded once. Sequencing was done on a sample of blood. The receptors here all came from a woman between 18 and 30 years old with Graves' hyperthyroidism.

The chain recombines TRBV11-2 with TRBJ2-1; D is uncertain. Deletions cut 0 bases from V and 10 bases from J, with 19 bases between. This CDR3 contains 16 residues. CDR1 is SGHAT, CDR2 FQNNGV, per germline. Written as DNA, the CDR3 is TGTGCCAGCAGCTTAGAGTCAATCGAATTTTCGGGCGAGCAGTTCTTC. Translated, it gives CASSLESIEFSGEQFF.

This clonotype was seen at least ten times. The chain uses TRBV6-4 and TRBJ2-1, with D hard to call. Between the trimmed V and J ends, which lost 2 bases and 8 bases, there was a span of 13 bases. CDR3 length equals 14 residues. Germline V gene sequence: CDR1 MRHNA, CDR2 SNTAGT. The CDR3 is CASSDRAEQDEQFF. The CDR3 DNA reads TGTGCCAGCAGTGACAGGGCTGAGCAGGATGAGCAGTTCTTC.

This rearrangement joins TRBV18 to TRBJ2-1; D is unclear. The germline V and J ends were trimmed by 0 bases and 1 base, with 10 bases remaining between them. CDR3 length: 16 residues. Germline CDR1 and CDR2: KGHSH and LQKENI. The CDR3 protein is CASSPPPGLSYNEQFF. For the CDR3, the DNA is TGTGCCAGCTCACCACCCCCCGGCCTTTCCTACAATGAGCAGTTCTTC.

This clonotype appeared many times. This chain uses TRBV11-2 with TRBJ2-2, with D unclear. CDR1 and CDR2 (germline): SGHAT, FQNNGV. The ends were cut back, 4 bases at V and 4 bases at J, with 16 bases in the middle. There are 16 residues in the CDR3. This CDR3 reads CASSSIQRRVTGELFF. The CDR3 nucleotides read TGTGCCAGCAGCTCCATCCAAAGACGGGTCACCGGGGAGCTGTTTTTT.

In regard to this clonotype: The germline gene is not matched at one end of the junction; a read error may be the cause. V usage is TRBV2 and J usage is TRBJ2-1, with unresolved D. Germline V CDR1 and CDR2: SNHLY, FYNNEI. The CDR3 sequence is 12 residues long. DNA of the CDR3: TGTGCCAGCAGTTTTAGCTACAATGAGCAGCTCTTC. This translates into CASSFSYNEQLF.

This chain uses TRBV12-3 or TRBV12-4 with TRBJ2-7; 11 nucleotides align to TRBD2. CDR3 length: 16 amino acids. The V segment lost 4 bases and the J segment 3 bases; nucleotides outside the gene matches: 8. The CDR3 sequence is CASSWDSGRALYEQYF. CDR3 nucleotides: TGTGCCAGCAGTTGGGATAGCGGGAGGGCCCTCTACGAGCAGTACTTC.

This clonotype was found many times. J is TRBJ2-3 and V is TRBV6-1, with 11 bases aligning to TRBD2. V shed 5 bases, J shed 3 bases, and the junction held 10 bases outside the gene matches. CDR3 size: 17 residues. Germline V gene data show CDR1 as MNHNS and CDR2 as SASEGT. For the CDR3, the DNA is TGTGCCAGCAGTCTAGCGGGAGGAGGAGTTGGGACAGATACGCAGTATTTT. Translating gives CASSLAGGGVGTDTQYF.

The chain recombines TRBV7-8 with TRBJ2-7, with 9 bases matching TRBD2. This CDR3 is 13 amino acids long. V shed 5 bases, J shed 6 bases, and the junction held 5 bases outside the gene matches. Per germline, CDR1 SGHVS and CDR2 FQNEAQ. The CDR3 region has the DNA TGTGCCAGCAGCCCGGGACTAGCCCTCGAGCAGTACTTC. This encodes CASSPGLALEQYF.

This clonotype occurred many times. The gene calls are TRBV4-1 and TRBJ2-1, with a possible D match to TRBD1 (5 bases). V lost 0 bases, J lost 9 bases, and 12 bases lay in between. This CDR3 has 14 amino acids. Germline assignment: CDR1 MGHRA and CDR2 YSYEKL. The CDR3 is CASSQDGAQFEQFF. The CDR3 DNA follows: TGCGCCAGCAGCCAAGATGGGGCACAATTTGAGCAGTTCTTC.

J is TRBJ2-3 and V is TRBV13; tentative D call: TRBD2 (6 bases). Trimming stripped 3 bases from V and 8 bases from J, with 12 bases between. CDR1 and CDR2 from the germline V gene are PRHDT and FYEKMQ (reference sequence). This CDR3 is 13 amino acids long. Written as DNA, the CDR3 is TGTGCCAGCAGCTTCCGGACTAATGTTACGCAGTATTTT. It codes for CASSFRTNVTQYF.

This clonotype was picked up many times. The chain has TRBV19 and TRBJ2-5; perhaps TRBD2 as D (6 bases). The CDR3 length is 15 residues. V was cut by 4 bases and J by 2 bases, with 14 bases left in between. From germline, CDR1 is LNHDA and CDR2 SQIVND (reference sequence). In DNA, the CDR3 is TGTGCCAGTAGTAGGGAGGACACCACTCAAGAGACCCAGTACTTC. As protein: CASSREDTTQETQYF.

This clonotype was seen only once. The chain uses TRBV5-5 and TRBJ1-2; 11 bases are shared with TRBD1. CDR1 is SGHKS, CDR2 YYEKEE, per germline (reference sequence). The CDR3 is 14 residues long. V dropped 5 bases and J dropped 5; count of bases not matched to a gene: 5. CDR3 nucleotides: TGTGCCAGCAGGCGGACAGGGGGCGGGTATGGCTACACCTTC. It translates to CASRRTGGGYGYTF.

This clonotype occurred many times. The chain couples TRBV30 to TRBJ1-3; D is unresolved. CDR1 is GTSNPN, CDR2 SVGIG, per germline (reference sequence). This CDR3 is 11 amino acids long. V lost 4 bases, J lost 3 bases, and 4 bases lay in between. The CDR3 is CAWTVGNTIYF. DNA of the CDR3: TGTGCCTGGACAGTTGGAAACACCATATATTTT.

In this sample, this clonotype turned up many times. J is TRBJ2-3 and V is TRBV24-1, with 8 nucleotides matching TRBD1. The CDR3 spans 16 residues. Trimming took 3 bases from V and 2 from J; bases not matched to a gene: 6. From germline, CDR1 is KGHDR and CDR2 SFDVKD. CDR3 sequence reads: CATSDPGQVVTDTQYF. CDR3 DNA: TGTGCCACCAGTGATCCGGGACAGGTAGTCACAGATACGCAGTATTTT.

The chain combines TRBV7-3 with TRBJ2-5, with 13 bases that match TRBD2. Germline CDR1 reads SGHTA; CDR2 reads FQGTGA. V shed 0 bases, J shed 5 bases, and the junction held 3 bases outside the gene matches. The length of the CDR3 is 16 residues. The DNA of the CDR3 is TGTGCCAGCAGCTTAACCGGACTAGCGGGAGACGAGACCCAGTACTTC. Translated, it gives CASSLTGLAGDETQYF. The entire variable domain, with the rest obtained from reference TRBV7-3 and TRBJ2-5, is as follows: GAGVSQTPSNKVTEKGKYVELRCDPISGHTALYWYRQSLGQGPEFLIYFQGTGAADDSGLPNDRFFAVRPEGSVSTLKIQRTERGDSAVYLCASSLTGLAGDETQYFGPGTRLLVL.

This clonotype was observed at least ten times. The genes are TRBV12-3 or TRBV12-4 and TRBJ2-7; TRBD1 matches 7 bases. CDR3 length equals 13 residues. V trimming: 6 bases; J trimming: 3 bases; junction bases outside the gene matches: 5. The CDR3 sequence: CASRPTGYYEQYF. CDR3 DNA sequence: TGTGCCAGCAGACCGACAGGGTACTACGAGCAGTACTTC.

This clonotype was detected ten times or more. Here the CDR3 reads CASSLGLAGGSRDEQYF. CDR3 in DNA: TGTGCCAGCAGCTTAGGACTAGCGGGAGGAAGTAGGGACGAGCAGTACTTC. The chain recombines TRBV11-2 with TRBJ2-7, with 13 bases identical to TRBD2. Trimming at V came to 1 base and at J to 5 bases, leaving 8 bases not matched to a gene. The CDR3 extends over 17 amino acids. From germline, CDR1 is SGHAT and CDR2 FQNNGV.

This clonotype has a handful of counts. The CDR3 DNA reads TGTGCCAGCAGCGCTAAGCACAGGGGGTCTGAGCAGTTCTTC. Protein sequence: CASSAKHRGSEQFF. The chain joins TRBV9 to TRBJ2-1; TRBD1 matches at 8 bases. V lost 3 bases and J lost 9; bases outside the gene matches: 8. The CDR3 is 14 amino acids. Germline CDR1 reads SGDLS; CDR2 reads YYNGEE.

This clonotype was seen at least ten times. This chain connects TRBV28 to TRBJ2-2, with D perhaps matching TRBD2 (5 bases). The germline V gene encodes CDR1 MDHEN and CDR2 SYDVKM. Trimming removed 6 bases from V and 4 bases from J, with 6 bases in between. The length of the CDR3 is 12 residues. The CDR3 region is CASRRATGELFF. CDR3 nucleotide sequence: TGTGCCAGCAGGAGGGCCACCGGGGAGCTGTTTTTT.

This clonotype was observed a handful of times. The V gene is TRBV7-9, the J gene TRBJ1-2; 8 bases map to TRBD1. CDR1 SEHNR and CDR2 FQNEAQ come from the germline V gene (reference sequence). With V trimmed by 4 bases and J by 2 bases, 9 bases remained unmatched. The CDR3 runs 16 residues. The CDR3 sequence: CASSSPQGAINYGYTF. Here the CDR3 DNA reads TGTGCCAGCAGCTCGCCCCAGGGGGCAATCAACTATGGCTACACCTTC.